The 9 T cell receptor beta chains below all came from one sample that was sequenced in a study of spatial heterogeneity in lung cancer. TCRdb re-derived calls from the 5' RACE reads in MiXCR, one entry per CDR3 protein. Found here are around 41,000 distinct CDR3 sequences, 20% to 25% of them singletons; the top ten hold about 7.7%. The time point is: blood at routine non-recurrence follow-up after resection. The sample in question was PBMCs, obtained at follow-up. The receptor source for this set is a female donor with early-stage non-small cell lung cancer.

This clonotype was counted between two and nine times. This chain uses TRBV11-3 with TRBJ1-3; D ambiguous. The CDR3 loop spans 12 amino acids. The V end was cut by 4 bases, the J end by 6 bases, with 7 bases between. CDR1 is SGHNT, CDR2 YENEEA, per germline. The CDR3 nucleotides read TGTGCCAGCAGCTCCACAGAAAACACCATATATTTT. Protein sequence: CASSSTENTIYF.

With respect to this clonotype: A much more abundant neighbour one base away suggests this may be a read error. The gene calls are TRBV20-1 and TRBJ2-1; maybe TRBD1 (6 bases). This CDR3 comprises 12 residues. The germline gives CDR1 DFQATT, CDR2 SNEGSKA (reference sequence). DNA of the CDR3: TGCAGTGCTAGACTAGACAGGAATGAGCAGCTCTTC. This encodes CSARLDRNEQLF.

The chain recombines TRBV7-2 with TRBJ2-3; TRBD2 matches 14 bases. The CDR3 consists of 16 residues. J was trimmed by 8 bases and V by 1 base; bases with no gene match: 5. Germline CDR1 reads SGHTA; CDR2 reads FQGNSA. The CDR3 here is CASSLEGTSGGSTQYF. The CDR3 DNA follows: TGTGCCAGCAGCTTAGAAGGGACTAGCGGGGGAAGTACGCAGTATTTT.

The rearrangement joins TRBV19 to TRBJ1-2; D is perhaps TRBD1 (5 bases). There are 14 residues in the CDR3. Looked up from germline, CDR1 is LNHDA and CDR2 is SQIVND (reference sequence). V lost 9 bases and J lost 4, with 18 bases in between. CDR3 sequence reads: CASVRKGEIYGYTF. For the CDR3, the DNA is TGTGCCAGCGTACGGAAAGGGGAGATCTATGGCTACACCTTC.

V gene TRBV4-2 combines with J gene TRBJ1-6; no definite D call. This CDR3 has 15 residues. Deletions cut 2 bases from V and 6 bases from J, with 11 bases between. Germline V gene sequence: CDR1 LGHNA, CDR2 YNFKEQ. This CDR3 reads CASSQPARVNSPLHF. In nucleotides, the CDR3 is TGTGCCAGCAGCCAACCCGCCCGGGTTAATTCACCCCTCCACTTT.

This clonotype was seen ten or more times. The chain has TRBV3-1 and TRBJ1-2; D uncertain. Trimming took 6 bases from V and 8 from J, leaving 19 bases between them. Germline CDR1 LGHDT, CDR2 YNNKEL (reference sequence). The CDR3 runs to 14 residues. The CDR3 DNA follows: TGTGCCAGCAGTTTTATCCAGGCGGCTAAGGGCTACACCTTC. The encoded protein is CASSFIQAAKGYTF.

The CDR3 sequence is CASSVGVAGGPQETQYF. The CDR3 DNA reads TGTGCCAGCAGCGTAGGGGTAGCGGGAGGGCCCCAAGAGACCCAGTACTTC. The chain links TRBV9 to TRBJ2-5; TRBD2 agrees at 11 bases. The CDR3 runs to 17 residues. CDR1 is SGDLS, CDR2 YYNGEE, per germline. The V segment lost 0 bases and the J segment 1 base; nucleotides outside the gene matches: 5.

The chain links TRBV18 to TRBJ2-7; 7 bases fit TRBD1. CDR1 is KGHSH and CDR2 is LQKENI in the germline V gene. V was clipped by 3 bases and J by 3 bases; unmatched bases: 8. There are 15 residues in the CDR3. CDR3: CASSPAGTASYEQYV. The DNA for the CDR3 is TGTGCCAGCTCACCGGCCGGGACAGCGAGCTACGAGCAGTACGTC.

This clonotype was recorded a few times. The rearrangement uses TRBV2 and TRBJ1-2; D call uncertain. Germline lookup yields CDR1 SNHLY and CDR2 FYNNEI. The CDR3 covers 12 residues. Trimming shortened V by 6 bases and J by 3 bases, and 8 bases separated the two germline ends. The CDR3 loop is CASSAVDYGYTF. The CDR3 nucleotides are TGTGCCAGCAGCGCAGTCGACTATGGCTACACCTTC.